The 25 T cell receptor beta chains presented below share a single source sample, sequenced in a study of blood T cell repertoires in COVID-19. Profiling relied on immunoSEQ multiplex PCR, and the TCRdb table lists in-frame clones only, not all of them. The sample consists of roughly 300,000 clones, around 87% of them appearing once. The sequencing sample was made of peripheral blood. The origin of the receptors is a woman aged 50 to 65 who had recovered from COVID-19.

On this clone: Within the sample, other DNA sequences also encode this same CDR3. In DNA, the CDR3 is TGTGCCAGCACCCTAGGCTACGAGCAGTACTTC. Translated: CASTLGYEQYF. V and J are TRBV28 and TRBJ2-7, with D uncertain. The CDR3 length is 11 residues. The V end lost 7 bases, the J end lost 3 bases, and 7 bases lay between the germline ends. Germline V lookup: CDR1 MDHEN, CDR2 SYDVKM.

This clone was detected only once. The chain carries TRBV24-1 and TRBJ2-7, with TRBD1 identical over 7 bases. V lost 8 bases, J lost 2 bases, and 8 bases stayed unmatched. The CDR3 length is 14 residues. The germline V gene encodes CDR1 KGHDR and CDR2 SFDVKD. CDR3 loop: CATMEDRVPYEQYF. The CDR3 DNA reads TGTGCCACCATGGAAGACAGGGTTCCCTACGAGCAGTACTTC.

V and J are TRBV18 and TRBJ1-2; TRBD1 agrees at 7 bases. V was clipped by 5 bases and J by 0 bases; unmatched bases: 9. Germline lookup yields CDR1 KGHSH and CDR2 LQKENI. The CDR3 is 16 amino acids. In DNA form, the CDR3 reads TGTGCCAGCTCAGCATATACAGGGGAATCTAACTATGGCTACACCTTC. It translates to CASSAYTGESNYGYTF.

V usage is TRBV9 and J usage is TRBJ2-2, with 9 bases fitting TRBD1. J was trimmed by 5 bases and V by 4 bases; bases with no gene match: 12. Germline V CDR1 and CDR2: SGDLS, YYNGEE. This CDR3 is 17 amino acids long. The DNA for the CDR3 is TGTGCCAGCAGCCTTAGCAGGGACAGGGCATTAACCGGGGAGCTGTTTTTT. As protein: CASSLSRDRALTGELFF.

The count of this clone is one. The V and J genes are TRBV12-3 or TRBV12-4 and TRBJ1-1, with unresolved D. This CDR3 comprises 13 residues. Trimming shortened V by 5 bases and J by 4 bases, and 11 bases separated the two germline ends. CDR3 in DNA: TGTGCCAGCAGTCCATCCCCGGGCACTGAAGCTTTCTTT. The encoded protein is CASSPSPGTEAFF.

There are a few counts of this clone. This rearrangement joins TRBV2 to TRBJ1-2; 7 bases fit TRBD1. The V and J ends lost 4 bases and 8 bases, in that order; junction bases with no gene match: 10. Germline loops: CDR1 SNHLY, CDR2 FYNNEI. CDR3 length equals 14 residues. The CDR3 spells CASSARQGSWGYTF. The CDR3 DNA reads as TGTGCCAGCAGTGCTAGACAGGGTAGTTGGGGCTACACCTTC.

The CDR3 DNA sequence: TGTGCCAGCAGTTTAAGCGGGGCCTACAATGAGCAGTTCTTC. Translation: CASSLSGAYNEQFF. The chain employs TRBV28 and TRBJ2-1; TRBD2 matches at 7 bases. Losses at the gene ends were 2 bases for V and 2 bases for J; bases not matched to a gene: 0. This CDR3 spans 14 amino acids. Germline V gene data show CDR1 as MDHEN and CDR2 as SYDVKM.

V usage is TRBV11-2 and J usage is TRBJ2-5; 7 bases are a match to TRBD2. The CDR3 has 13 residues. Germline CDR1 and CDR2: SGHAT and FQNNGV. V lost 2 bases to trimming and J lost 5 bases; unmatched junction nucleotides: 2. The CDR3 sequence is CASSLPGGETQYF. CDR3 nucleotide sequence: TGTGCCAGCAGCTTACCCGGGGGGGAGACCCAGTACTTC.

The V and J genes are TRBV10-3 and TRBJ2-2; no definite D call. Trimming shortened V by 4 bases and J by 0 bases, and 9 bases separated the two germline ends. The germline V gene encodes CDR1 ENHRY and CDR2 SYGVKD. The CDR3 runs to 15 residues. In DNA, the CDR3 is TGTGCCATCAGTGCACGTGACACGAACACCGGGGAGCTGTTTTTT. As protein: CAISARDTNTGELFF.

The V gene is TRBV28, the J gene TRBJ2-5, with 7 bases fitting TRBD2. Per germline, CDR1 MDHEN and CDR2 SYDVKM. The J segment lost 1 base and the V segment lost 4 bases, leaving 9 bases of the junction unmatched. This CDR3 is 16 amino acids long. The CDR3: CASSWRALAVQETQYF. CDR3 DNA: TGTGCCAGCAGTTGGCGGGCTCTAGCGGTCCAAGAGACCCAGTACTTC.

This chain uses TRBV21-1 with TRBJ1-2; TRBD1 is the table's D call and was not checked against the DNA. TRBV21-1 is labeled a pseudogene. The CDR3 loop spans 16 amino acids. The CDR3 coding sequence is TGTGCCAGCAGCAAATATCGACAGGGTAGTAACTATGGCTACACCTTC. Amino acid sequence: CASSKYRQGSNYGYTF.

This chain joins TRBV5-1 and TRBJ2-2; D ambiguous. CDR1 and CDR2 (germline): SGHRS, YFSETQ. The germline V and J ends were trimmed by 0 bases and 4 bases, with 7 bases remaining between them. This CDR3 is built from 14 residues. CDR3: CASSLVESTGELFF. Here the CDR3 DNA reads TGCGCCAGCAGCTTGGTGGAGTCCACCGGGGAGCTGTTTTTT.

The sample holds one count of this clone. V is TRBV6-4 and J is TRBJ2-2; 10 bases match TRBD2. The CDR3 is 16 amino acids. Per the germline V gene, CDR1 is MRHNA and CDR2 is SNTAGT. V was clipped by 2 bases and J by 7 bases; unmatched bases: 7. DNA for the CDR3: TGTGCCAGCAGTGACCGACGGACTAGCGGTCTCGGGGAGCTGTTTTTT. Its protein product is CASSDRRTSGLGELFF.

CDR3 in DNA: TGCGCCAGCAGCCAACTAGCGGATCTTAGCACAGATACGCAGTATTTT. Translated, it gives CASSQLADLSTDTQYF. V and J are TRBV4-1 and TRBJ2-3; 7 nucleotides match TRBD2. The germline V gene encodes CDR1 MGHRA and CDR2 YSYEKL. The CDR3 has 16 amino acids. Trimming cost V 2 bases and J 0 bases; bases outside gene matches: 5.

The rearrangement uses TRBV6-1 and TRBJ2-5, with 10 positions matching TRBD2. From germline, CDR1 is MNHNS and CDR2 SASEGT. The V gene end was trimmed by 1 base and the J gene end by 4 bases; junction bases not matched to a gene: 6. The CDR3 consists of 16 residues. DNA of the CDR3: TGTGCCAGCAGTGAAGGACAGCGGGGGGGCACAGAGACCCAGTACTTC. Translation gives CASSEGQRGGTETQYF.

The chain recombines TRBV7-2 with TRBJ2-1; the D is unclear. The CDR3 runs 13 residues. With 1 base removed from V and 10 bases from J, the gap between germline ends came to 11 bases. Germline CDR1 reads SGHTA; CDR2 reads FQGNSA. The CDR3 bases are TGTGCCAGCAGCTTAGATAGGTGGGCCGAGCAGTTCTTC. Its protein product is CASSLDRWAEQFF.

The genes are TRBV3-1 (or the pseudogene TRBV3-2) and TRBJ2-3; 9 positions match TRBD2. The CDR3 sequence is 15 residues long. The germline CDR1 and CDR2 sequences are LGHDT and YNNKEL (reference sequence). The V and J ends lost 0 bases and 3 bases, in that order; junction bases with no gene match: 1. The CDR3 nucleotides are TGTGCCAGCAGCCAAGAGGCGGGAGGGACAGATACGCAGTATTTT. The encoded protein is CASSQEAGGTDTQYF.

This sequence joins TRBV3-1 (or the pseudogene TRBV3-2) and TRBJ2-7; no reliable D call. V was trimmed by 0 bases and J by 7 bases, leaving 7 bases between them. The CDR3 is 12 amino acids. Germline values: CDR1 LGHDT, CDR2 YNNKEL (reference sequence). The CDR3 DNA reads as TGTGCCAGCAGCCAAGATCGGAGAGAGCAGTACTTC. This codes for CASSQDRREQYF.

The CDR3, as DNA: TGCAGCGCTGCGCCTCATTTCGGGAACACTGAAGCTTTCTTT. It translates to CSAAPHFGNTEAFF. This chain joins TRBV29-1 and TRBJ1-1; D gene uncertain. Trimming shortened V by 7 bases and J by 1 base, and 16 bases separated the two germline ends. The germline gives CDR1 SQVTM, CDR2 ANQGSEA. The CDR3 sequence is 14 residues long.

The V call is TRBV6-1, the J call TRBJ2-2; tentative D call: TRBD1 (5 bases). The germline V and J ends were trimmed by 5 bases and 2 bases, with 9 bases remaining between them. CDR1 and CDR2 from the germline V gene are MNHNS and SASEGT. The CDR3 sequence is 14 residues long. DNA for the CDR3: TGTGCCAGCAGTAGAGACAGAAACACCGGGGAGCTGTTTTTT. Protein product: CASSRDRNTGELFF.

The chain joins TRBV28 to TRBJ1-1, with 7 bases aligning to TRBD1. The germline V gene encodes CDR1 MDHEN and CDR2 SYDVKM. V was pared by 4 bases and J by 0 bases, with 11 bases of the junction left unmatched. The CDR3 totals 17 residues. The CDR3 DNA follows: TGTGCCAGCAGTTCTAGGGGGCAAGATACCATGAACACTGAAGCTTTCTTT. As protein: CASSSRGQDTMNTEAFF.

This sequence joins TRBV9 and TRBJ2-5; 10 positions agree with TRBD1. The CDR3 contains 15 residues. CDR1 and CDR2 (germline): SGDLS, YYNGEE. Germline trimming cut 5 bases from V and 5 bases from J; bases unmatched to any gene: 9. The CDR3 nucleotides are TGTGCCAGCAGTACCCGGGACAGGGGCTCTGAGACCCAGTACTTC. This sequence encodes CASSTRDRGSETQYF. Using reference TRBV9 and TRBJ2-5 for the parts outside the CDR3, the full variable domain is DSGVTQTPKHLITATGQRVTLRCSPRSGDLSVYWYQQSLDQGLQFLIQYYNGEERAKGNILERFSAQQFPDLHSELNLSSLELGDSALYFCASSTRDRGSETQYFGPGTRLLVL.

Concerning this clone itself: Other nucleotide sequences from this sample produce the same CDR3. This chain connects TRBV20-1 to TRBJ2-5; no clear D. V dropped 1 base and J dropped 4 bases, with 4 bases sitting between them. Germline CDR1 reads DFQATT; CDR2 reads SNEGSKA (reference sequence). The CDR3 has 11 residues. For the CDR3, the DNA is TGCAGTGCTAGAGGGGCAGAGACCCAGTACTTC. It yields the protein CSARGAETQYF.

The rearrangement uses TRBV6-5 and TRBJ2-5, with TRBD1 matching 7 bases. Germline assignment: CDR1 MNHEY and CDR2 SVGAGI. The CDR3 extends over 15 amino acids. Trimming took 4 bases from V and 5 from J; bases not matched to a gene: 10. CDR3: CASSLNRGPRETQYF. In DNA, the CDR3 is TGTGCCAGCAGTTTGAACAGGGGACCTCGGGAGACCCAGTACTTC.

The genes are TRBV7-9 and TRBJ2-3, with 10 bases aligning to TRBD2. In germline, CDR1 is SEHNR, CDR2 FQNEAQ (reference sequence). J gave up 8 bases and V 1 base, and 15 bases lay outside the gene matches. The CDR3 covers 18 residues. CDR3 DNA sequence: TGTGCCAGCAGCTTAGGACGGGGGCAGCGGGAGGGCCGGGGTACGCAGTATTTT. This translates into CASSLGRGQREGRGTQYF.